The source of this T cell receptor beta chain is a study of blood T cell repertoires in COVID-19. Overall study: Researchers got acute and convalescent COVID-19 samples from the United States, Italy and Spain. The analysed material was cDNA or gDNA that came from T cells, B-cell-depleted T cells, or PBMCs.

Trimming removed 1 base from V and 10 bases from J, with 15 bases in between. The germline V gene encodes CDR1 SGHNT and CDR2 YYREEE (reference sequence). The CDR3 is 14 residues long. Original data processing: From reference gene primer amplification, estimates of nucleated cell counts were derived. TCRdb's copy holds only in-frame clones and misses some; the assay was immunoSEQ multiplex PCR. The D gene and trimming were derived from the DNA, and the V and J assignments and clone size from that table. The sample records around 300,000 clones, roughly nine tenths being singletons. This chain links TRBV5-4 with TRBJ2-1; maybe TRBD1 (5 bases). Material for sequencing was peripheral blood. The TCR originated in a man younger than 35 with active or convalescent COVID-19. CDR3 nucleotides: TGTGCCAGCAGCTTGTGGGGCGGCTTAGGGGAGCAGTTCTTC. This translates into CASSLWGGLGEQFF.